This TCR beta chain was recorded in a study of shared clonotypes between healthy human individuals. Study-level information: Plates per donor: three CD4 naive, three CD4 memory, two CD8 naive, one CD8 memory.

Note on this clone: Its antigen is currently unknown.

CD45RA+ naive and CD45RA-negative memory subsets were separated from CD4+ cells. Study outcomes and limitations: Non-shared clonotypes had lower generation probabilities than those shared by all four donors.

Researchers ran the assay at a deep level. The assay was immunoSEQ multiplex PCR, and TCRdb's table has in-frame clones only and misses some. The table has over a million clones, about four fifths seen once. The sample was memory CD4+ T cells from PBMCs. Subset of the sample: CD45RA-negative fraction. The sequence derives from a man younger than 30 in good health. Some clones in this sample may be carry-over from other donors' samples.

CDR3 region: CATSRETPGANVLTF. DNA of the CDR3: TGTGCCACCAGCAGAGAGACCCCTGGGGCCAACGTCCTGACTTTC. The chain couples TRBV15 to TRBJ2-6; D unclear. Germline CDR1 reads LNHNV; CDR2 reads YYDKDF (reference sequence). The CDR3 is made up of 15 amino acids. V dropped 0 bases and J dropped 2 bases, with 5 bases sitting between them.